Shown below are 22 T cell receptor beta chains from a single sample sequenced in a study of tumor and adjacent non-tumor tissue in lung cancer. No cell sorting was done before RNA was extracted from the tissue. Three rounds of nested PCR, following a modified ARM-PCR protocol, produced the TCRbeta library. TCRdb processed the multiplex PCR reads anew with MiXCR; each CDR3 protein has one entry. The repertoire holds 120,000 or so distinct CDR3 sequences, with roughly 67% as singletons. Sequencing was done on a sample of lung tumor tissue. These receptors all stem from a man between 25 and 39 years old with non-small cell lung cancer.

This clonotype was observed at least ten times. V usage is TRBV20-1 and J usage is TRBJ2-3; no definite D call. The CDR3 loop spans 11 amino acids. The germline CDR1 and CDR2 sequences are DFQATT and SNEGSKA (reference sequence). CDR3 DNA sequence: TGCAGCCCGCAGTTCACAGATACGCAGTATTTT. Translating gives CSPQFTDTQYF.

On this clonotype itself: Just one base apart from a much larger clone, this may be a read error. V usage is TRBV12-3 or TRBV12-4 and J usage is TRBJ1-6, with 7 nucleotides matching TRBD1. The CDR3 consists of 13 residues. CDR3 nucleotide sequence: TGTGGCAGCAGCCGGGACAGAAGTTCACCCCTCCACTTT. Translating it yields CGSSRDRSSPLHF.

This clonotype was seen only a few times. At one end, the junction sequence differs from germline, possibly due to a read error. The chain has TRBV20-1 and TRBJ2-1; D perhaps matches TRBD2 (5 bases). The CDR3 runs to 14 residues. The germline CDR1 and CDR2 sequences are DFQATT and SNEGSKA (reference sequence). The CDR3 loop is CSDREEGSLNEQSF. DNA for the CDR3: TGCAGTGATAGAGAAGAGGGCTCACTAAACGAGCAGTCCTTC.

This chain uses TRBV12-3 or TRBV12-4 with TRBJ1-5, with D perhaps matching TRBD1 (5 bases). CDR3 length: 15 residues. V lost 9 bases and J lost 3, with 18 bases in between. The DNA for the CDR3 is TGTGCCAGTAGGCGGAGAGGGGATTACAATCAGCCCCAGCATTTT. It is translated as CASRRRGDYNQPQHF.

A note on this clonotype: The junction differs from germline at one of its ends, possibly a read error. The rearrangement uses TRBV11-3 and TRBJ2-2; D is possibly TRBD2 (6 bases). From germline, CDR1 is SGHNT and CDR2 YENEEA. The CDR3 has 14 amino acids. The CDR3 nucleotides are TGTCCCAGCAGTTTGGGACTGAACACCGGGGAGCTGTTTTTT. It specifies CPSSLGLNTGELFF.

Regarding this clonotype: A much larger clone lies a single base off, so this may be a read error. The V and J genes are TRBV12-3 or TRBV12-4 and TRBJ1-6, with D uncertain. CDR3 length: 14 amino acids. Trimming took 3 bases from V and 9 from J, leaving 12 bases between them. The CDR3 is CASSFPPLPSPLHF. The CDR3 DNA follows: TGTGCCAGCAGTTTCCCTCCCCTGCCTTCACCCCTCCACTTT.

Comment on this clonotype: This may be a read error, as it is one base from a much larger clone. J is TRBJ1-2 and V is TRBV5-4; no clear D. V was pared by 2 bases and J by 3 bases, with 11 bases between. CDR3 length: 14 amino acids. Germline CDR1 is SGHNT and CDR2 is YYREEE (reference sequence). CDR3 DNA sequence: TGTGCCAGCAGCTTTTTTGGATGCTACTATGGCTACACCTTC. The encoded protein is CASSFFGCYYGYTF.

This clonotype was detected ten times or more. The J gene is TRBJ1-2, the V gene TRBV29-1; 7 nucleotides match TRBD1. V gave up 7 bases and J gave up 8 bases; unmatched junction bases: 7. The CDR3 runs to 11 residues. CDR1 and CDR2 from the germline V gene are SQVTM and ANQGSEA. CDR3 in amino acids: CSGKTGSGYTF. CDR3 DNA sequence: TGCAGCGGTAAGACAGGGTCAGGCTACACCTTC.

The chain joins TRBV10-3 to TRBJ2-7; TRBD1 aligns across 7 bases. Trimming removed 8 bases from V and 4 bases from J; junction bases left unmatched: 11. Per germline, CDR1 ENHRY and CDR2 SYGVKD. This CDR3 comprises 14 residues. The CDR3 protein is CAIGNLGTDYEQYF. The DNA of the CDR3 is TGTGCCATCGGAAACCTCGGGACAGATTACGAGCAGTACTTC.

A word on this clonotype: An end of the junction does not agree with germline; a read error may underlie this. CDR3: CTSSMGRGVGVQETQYF. The DNA of the CDR3 is TGTACCAGCAGCATGGGACGGGGGGTGGGTGTGCAGGAGACCCAGTACTTC. The V gene is TRBV5-4, the J gene TRBJ2-5, with 7 bases matching TRBD2. In germline, CDR1 is SGHNT, CDR2 YYREEE (reference sequence). The CDR3 has 17 amino acids.

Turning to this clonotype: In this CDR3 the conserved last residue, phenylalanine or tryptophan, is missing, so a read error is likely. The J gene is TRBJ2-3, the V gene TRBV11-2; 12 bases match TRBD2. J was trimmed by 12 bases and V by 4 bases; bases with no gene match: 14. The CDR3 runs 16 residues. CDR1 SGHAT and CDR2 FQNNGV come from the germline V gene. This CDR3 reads CASSSGLAGPRGTQYY. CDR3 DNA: TGTGCCAGCAGCTCCGGACTAGCGGGGCCACGCGGTACACAGTATTAT.

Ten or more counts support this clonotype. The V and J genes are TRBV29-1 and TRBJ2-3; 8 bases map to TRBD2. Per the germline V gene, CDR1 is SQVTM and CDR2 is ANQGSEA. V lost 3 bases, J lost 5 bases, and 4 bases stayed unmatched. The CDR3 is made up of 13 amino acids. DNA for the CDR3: TGCAGCGTTGAGCGGGGGGCAGTAGATACGCAGTATTTT. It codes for CSVERGAVDTQYF.

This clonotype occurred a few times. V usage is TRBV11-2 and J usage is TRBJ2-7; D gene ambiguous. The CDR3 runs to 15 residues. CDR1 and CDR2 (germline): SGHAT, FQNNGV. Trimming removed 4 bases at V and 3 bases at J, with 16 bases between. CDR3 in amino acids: CASSYQGILGYEQYF. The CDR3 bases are TGTGCCAGCAGCTACCAAGGGATCCTCGGCTACGAGCAGTACTTC.

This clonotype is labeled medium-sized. CDR3: CASSLRLPDRFLSYEQYF. CDR3 bases: TGTGCCAGCAGCTTAAGGCTACCCGACAGGTTTCTCTCCTACGAGCAGTACTTC. The chain combines TRBV11-1 with TRBJ2-7; D might be TRBD1 (6 bases). The CDR3 consists of 18 residues. CDR1 is SGHAT, CDR2 FQDESV, per germline (reference sequence). Trimming left V 2 bases short and J 0 bases short, with 20 bases between.

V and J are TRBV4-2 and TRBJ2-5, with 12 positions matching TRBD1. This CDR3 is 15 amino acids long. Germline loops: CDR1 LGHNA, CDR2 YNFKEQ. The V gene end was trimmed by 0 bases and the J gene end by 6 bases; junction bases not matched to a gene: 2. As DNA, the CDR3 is TGTGCCAGCAGCCAAGAGGGACAGGGGGCAAAGACCCAGTACTTC. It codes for CASSQEGQGAKTQYF.

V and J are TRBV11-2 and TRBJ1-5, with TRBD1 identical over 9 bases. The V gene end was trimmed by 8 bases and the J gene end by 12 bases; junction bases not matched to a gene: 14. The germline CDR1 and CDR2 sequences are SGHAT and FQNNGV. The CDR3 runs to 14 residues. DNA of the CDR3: TGTGCCAGCTGCCAAAGGACAGGGGATATGCTCCAGCATTTT. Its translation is CASCQRTGDMLQHF.

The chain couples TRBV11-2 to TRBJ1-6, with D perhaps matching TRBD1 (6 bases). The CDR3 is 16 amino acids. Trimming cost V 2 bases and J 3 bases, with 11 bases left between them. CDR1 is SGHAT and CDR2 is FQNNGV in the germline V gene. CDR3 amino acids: CASSLTWDNYNSPLHF. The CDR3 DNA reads TGTGCCAGCAGCTTAACTTGGGACAACTATAATTCACCCCTCCACTTT.

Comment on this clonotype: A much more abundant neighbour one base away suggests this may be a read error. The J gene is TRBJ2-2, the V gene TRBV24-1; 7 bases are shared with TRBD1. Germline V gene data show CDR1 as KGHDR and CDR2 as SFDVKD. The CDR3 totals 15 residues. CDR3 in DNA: TGTGCCACCAGTGATTTCTACAGGGGAACCGGGGTGCTGTTTTTT. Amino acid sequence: CATSDFYRGTGVLFF.

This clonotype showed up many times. As DNA, the CDR3 is TGTGCCAGCAGCTTTGGGCTAGCGGGAGGGCACGAGCAGTTCTTC. Its protein product is CASSFGLAGGHEQFF. The V and J genes are TRBV11-3 and TRBJ2-1, with 12 bases fitting TRBD2. J was trimmed by 10 bases and V by 3 bases; bases with no gene match: 7. CDR1 SGHNT and CDR2 YENEEA come from the germline V gene. The CDR3 runs 15 residues.

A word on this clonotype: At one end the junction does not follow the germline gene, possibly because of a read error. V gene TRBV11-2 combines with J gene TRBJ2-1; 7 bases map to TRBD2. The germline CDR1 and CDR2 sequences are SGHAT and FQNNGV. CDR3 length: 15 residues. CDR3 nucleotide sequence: TGTGTCAGCAGCCCTTCCGGGACTACTTACAATGAGCAGTTCTTC. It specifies CVSSPSGTTYNEQFF.

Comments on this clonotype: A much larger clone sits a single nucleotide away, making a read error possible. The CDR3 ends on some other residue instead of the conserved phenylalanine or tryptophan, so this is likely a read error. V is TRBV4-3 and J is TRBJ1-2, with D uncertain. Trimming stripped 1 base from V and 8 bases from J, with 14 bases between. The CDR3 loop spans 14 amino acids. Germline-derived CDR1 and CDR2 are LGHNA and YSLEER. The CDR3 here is CASSQVYGGSGYTS. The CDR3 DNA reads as TGCGCCAGCAGCCAAGTATACGGCGGGTCCGGCTACACCTCC.

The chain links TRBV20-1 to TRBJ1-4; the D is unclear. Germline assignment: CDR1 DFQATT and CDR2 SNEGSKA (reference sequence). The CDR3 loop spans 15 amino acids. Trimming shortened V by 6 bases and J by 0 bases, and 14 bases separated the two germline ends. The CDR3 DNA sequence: TGCAGTGCCAAAAACCAGCCGGCAACTAATGAAAAACTGTTTTTT. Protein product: CSAKNQPATNEKLFF.